This TCR beta chain was captured in a study of shared clonotypes between healthy human individuals. TCRdb keeps only in-frame clones here, not all; method: immunoSEQ multiplex PCR. The sample includes under 2,000,000 clones, about 95% seen only once; the top ten take approximately 1%. Overall study results and limits: Generation probabilities of non-shared clonotypes were lower (relative to those shared by all four donors). A generally larger estimated richness was seen in naive subsets than in memory subsets. Some naive CD4 clonotypes, around 5%, turned up in common across a handful of donors.

Terminally differentiated effector memory CD45RA+ cells were left out of the naive CD8 fraction, which was CD45RO-negative and positively selected for CCR7. All donors were healthy HIV-negative adults lacking recent acute infections or vaccinations. Trimming pared 3 bases from V and 2 bases from J, leaving 11 bases between. Germline V gene lookup returns CDR1 SGHDT and CDR2 YYEEEE. The CDR3 runs 14 residues. Of note for this clone: The target antigen is unknown.

The sample taken for sequencing was naive CD8+ T cells sorted from blood. The TCR originated in a man aged 18 to 35 in good health. This chain uses TRBV5-6 with TRBJ2-5; TRBD1 might be the D (8 bases). The DNA for the CDR3 is TGTGCCAGCAGCTCACAGGGGGGGCAAGAGACCCAGTACTTC. This encodes CASSSQGGQETQYF.